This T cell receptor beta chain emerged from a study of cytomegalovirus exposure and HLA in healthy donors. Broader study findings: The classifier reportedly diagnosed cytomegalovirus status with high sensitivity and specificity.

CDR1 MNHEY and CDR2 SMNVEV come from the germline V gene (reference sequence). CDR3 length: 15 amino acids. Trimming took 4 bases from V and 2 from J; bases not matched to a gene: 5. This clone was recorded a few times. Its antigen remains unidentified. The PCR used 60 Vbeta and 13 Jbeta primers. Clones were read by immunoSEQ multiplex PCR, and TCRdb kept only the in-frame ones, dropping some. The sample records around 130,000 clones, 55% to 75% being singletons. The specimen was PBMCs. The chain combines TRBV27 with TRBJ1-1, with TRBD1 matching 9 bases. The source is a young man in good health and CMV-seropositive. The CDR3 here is CASSSYRGPNTEAFF. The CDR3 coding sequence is TGTGCCAGCAGTTCCTACAGGGGGCCTAACACTGAAGCTTTCTTT.